The rows below give T cell receptor beta chains drawn from one sample of a study of beta chain features in type 1 diabetes. Only in-frame clones appear in the TCRdb table, and some are missing; sequencing was by immunoSEQ multiplex PCR. This table holds around 260,000 clones, approximately 20% found once. The sequenced material came from naive CD4+ T cells from blood. These TCRs come from a woman in her thirties or forties with type 1 diabetes. Both conserved end residues are trimmed from each CDR3. Fields, in order: clone size, V gene, J gene, CDR3 protein. Size is omitted from some rows. Given values are once, few, many or a class for expanded clones.

clone_size: .
v_call: TRBV6-5
j_call: TRBJ2-5
cdr3_aa: ASSYRVNGETQY

clone_size: once
v_call: TRBV20-1
j_call: TRBJ2-1
cdr3_aa: SASPGSEQF

clone_size: .
v_call: TRBV29-1
j_call: TRBJ2-7
cdr3_aa: SVGRDSYEQY

clone_size: .
v_call: TRBV25-1
j_call: TRBJ2-7
cdr3_aa: ASSAADRIYHYEQY

clone_size: .
v_call: TRBV29-1
j_call: TRBJ1-3
cdr3_aa: SVRTGGDTIY

clone_size: .
v_call: TRBV7-2
j_call: TRBJ1-1
cdr3_aa: ASSPQTGGGAEAF

clone_size: .
v_call: TRBV30
j_call: TRBJ2-7
cdr3_aa: AWGEREQY

clone_size: .
v_call: TRBV28
j_call: TRBJ1-5
cdr3_aa: ASSPSQGLRGPQH

clone_size: .
v_call: TRBV6-6
j_call: TRBJ1-2
cdr3_aa: ASKADPGTPWGYT

clone_size: few
v_call: TRBV30
j_call: TRBJ1-1
cdr3_aa: AWSRGMNTEAF

clone_size: few
v_call: TRBV28
j_call: TRBJ2-4
cdr3_aa: ASSSGQGYIQY

clone_size: few
v_call: TRBV9
j_call: TRBJ2-1
cdr3_aa: ASSAGLADYNEQF

clone_size: .
v_call: TRBV28
j_call: TRBJ1-2
cdr3_aa: ASSSAQGLPGYT

clone_size: few
v_call: TRBV6-5
j_call: TRBJ2-5
cdr3_aa: ASSFGHSETQY

clone_size: .
v_call: TRBV28
j_call: TRBJ1-2
cdr3_aa: ASSLSRQDYGYT

clone_size: few
v_call: TRBV7-2
j_call: TRBJ2-1
cdr3_aa: ASSFVSGSVSYNEQF

clone_size: .
v_call: TRBV9
j_call: TRBJ2-3
cdr3_aa: ASSVLTVPDTQY

clone_size: .
v_call: TRBV2
j_call: TRBJ2-6
cdr3_aa: ASSYRGSGANVLT

clone_size: .
v_call: TRBV29-1
j_call: TRBJ1-5
cdr3_aa: SVERKLMTGASGQPQH

clone_size: .
v_call: TRBV7-6
j_call: TRBJ1-1
cdr3_aa: ASSSPLRNTEAF

clone_size: .
v_call: TRBV7-2
j_call: TRBJ1-1
cdr3_aa: ASSLASAGGNTEAF

clone_size: .
v_call: TRBV7-2
j_call: TRBJ1-5
cdr3_aa: ASSLAQGQPQH

clone_size: .
v_call: TRBV29-1
j_call: TRBJ2-1
cdr3_aa: SVRSRGAYNEQF

clone_size: few
v_call: TRBV6-5
j_call: TRBJ2-1
cdr3_aa: ASRTGTGGPNEQF

clone_size: .
v_call: TRBV25-1
j_call: TRBJ1-1
cdr3_aa: ASSELGGAGGAF

clone_size: .
v_call: TRBV9
j_call: TRBJ2-3
cdr3_aa: ASSVGGTPTDTQY

clone_size: few
v_call: TRBV29-1
j_call: TRBJ2-1
cdr3_aa: SVLVLSNEQF

clone_size: .
v_call: TRBV5-6
j_call: TRBJ2-7
cdr3_aa: ASSRQRSYEQY

clone_size: .
v_call: TRBV29-1
j_call: TRBJ2-3
cdr3_aa: SVDGNPDTQY

clone_size: few
v_call: TRBV4-3
j_call: TRBJ2-3
cdr3_aa: ASSPIRGAGGPDTQY

clone_size: .
v_call: TRBV2
j_call: TRBJ2-1
cdr3_aa: ASSYIAGSYNEQF

clone_size: few
v_call: TRBV30
j_call: TRBJ1-5
cdr3_aa: AWSVNQNQPQH

clone_size: few
v_call: TRBV6-5
j_call: TRBJ2-5
cdr3_aa: ASALYNQETQY

clone_size: .
v_call: TRBV11-1
j_call: TRBJ1-2
cdr3_aa: ASSLSSGGYT

clone_size: .
v_call: TRBV6-5
j_call: TRBJ2-5
cdr3_aa: ASTRAGWETQY

clone_size: few
v_call: TRBV28
j_call: TRBJ1-4
cdr3_aa: ASSLGSLNEKLF

clone_size: few
v_call: TRBV7-9
j_call: TRBJ2-7
cdr3_aa: ASSLGLAAPYEQY

clone_size: .
v_call: TRBV11-2
j_call: TRBJ2-1
cdr3_aa: ASSLSNPFGAGAYNEQF

clone_size: few
v_call: TRBV18
j_call: TRBJ1-1
cdr3_aa: ASSPTSGAGTEAF